A selection of T cell receptor beta chains follows, all from one sample in a study of TIL therapy for anti-PD-1-resistant metastatic lung cancer. Generated by immunoSEQ multiplex PCR, the TCRdb table keeps only in-frame clones and is missing some. The repertoire holds around 19,000 clones, around 82% seen once, with about 2.2% in the top ten. Material: blood, obtained at baseline. The receptors were gathered from a person aged 25-80 years with non-small cell lung cancer. Each CDR3 is given with its conserved first and last residue. Fields, in order: J gene, V gene, D gene, clone size, CDR3 DNA, CDR3 protein. The D gene is left open where the match is weak. Rows may omit the clone size; those that give it use once, few, many or a size class.

TRBJ1-5,TRBV6-6,TRBD1,few,TGTGCCAGCAGGGGGGCGGGGACAGATAATCAGCCCCAGCATTTT,CASRGAGTDNQPQHF
TRBJ2-6,TRBV11-2,.,.,TGTGCCAGCGGGCCCCGGGACATCTTGAGCTCTGGGGCCAACGTCCTGACTTTC,CASGPRDILSSGANVLTF
TRBJ2-3,TRBV28,.,once,TGTGCCAGCAGTTCGCCAGCGGTTGGGGCAGATACGCAGTATTTT,CASSSPAVGADTQYF
TRBJ2-1,TRBV5-5,.,.,TGTGCCAGCAGCTTTTACGTTTACAATGAGCAGTTCTTC,CASSFYVYNEQFF
TRBJ1-5,TRBV27,TRBD1,.,TGTGCCAGCAGTTTATTCCCAGGGGGCCACCAGCCCCAGCATTTT,CASSLFPGGHQPQHF
TRBJ2-7,TRBV18,.,.,TGTGCCAGCTCACGCAGTGACACCCCCTACGAGCAGTACTTC,CASSRSDTPYEQYF